One and the same sample provided the 32 T cell receptor beta chains below, sequenced in a study of post-analysis software for immune sequencing data. These receptors' targets are unknown. Points from the study as a whole: Four to six TRBV segments appeared more often in patients than in controls, and TRBV5-6, TRBV5-1 and TRBV20-1 were among these.

Libraries were made from TCR beta cDNA, and they carried unique molecular identifiers. TCRdb re-derived calls from the PCR reads in MiXCR, one entry per CDR3 protein. The sample shows roughly 800,000 distinct CDR3 sequences, roughly half of them seen only once. Sequenced input: blood. These receptors all stem from a girl aged 10 to 17 with multiple sclerosis.

The rearrangement joins TRBV7-9 to TRBJ1-4; D possibly corresponds to TRBD1 (5 bases). The V gene's germline CDR1 is SEHNR and CDR2 FQNEAQ (reference sequence). Between the trimmed V and J ends, which lost 4 bases and 7 bases, there was a span of 13 bases. This CDR3 spans 14 amino acids. CDR3 sequence (DNA): TGTGCCAGCAGCTCCGGGGCCCTGGCTGAAAAACTGTTTTTT. Protein product: CASSSGALAEKLFF.

The chain combines TRBV3-1 with TRBJ2-4, with 10 bases that match TRBD2. The germline gives CDR1 LGHDT, CDR2 YNNKEL (reference sequence). V was clipped by 0 bases and J by 3 bases; unmatched bases: 8. The length of the CDR3 is 18 residues. The CDR3 sequence: CASSQEAELAGFKNIQYF. CDR3 in DNA: TGTGCCAGCAGCCAAGAAGCCGAACTAGCGGGGTTCAAAAACATTCAGTACTTC.

The rearrangement links TRBV6-1 to TRBJ1-5; the D is unclear. This CDR3 comprises 14 residues. Germline-derived CDR1 and CDR2 are MNHNS and SASEGT. V was trimmed by 2 bases and J by 4 bases, leaving 9 bases between them. CDR3 protein: CASSEHPSNQPQHF. CDR3 DNA: TGTGCCAGCAGTGAACATCCCTCTAATCAGCCCCAGCATTTT.

V and J are TRBV10-3 and TRBJ2-7; D might be TRBD1 (6 bases). Trimming took off 6 bases at V and 2 bases at J, with 14 bases between the two ends. The germline V gene has CDR1 ENHRY and CDR2 SYGVKD. There are 14 residues in the CDR3. CDR3 DNA: TGTGCCATCAGCTCGGGACAAGTCGCCTACGAGCAGTACTTC. Translated: CAISSGQVAYEQYF.

This clonotype was picked up a small number of times. The chain uses TRBV20-1 and TRBJ2-1, with D perhaps matching TRBD2 (6 bases). This CDR3 contains 15 residues. In germline, CDR1 is DFQATT, CDR2 SNEGSKA (reference sequence). V was trimmed by 6 bases and J by 0 bases, leaving 15 bases between them. The CDR3 bases are TGCAGTGCCACCTCGGCGGGGAGCTCCTACAATGAGCAGTTCTTC. Amino acid sequence: CSATSAGSSYNEQFF.

The rearrangement uses TRBV14 and TRBJ2-7; tentative D call: TRBD2 (5 bases). The CDR3 contains 17 residues. V shed 5 bases and J shed 0 bases, with 20 bases lying between them. Germline CDR1 SGHDN, CDR2 FVKESK. The CDR3 sequence is CASSSMKGMGSSYEQYF. CDR3 DNA: TGTGCCAGCAGCTCGATGAAGGGCATGGGGAGCTCCTACGAGCAGTACTTC.

The J gene is TRBJ2-5, the V gene TRBV6-6; D unclear. This CDR3 has 14 residues. V lost 3 bases to trimming and J lost 2 bases, with 10 bases between them. Germline V gene sequence: CDR1 MNHNY, CDR2 SVGAGI (reference sequence). In DNA form, the CDR3 reads TGTGCCAGCAGTTATCGGGCAGCACAAGAGACCCAGTACTTC. Translating gives CASSYRAAQETQYF.

The rearrangement links TRBV6-1 to TRBJ2-5, with D unresolved. CDR1 is MNHNS and CDR2 is SASEGT in the germline V gene. This CDR3 contains 15 residues. V lost 4 bases, J lost 5 bases, and 17 bases lay in between. The CDR3 loop is CASSALTGSPETQYF. For the CDR3, the DNA is TGTGCCAGCAGTGCCCTAACGGGCTCCCCCGAGACCCAGTACTTC.

The rearrangement uses TRBV7-9 and TRBJ2-1; 7 positions match TRBD1. The J call is doubtful: the DNA matches TRBJ2-7 better. CDR1 and CDR2 (germline): SEHNR, FQNEAQ (reference sequence). This CDR3 contains 15 residues. The DNA for the CDR3 is TGTGCCAGCAGTCACCGGGACAGTGTCATCTACGAGCAGTACTTC. This codes for CASSHRDSVIYEQYF.

This chain uses TRBV2 with TRBJ1-2; D not resolved. V gave up 7 bases and J gave up 8 bases, with 14 bases separating them. There are 12 residues in the CDR3. CDR1 is SNHLY and CDR2 is FYNNEI in the germline V gene. The CDR3 loop is CASMSEGGGYTF. The CDR3 DNA follows: TGTGCCAGCATGAGTGAGGGAGGGGGCTACACCTTC.

The J gene is TRBJ2-7, the V gene TRBV29-1; 8 bases are shared with TRBD1. There are 15 residues in the CDR3. V dropped 6 bases and J dropped 4; count of bases not matched to a gene: 14. CDR1 SQVTM and CDR2 ANQGSEA come from the germline V gene. CDR3 sequence reads: CSVLGSTGVKYEQYF. The DNA of the CDR3 is TGCAGCGTACTCGGTTCGACAGGGGTAAAATACGAGCAGTACTTC.

As DNA, the CDR3 is TGTGCCAGCAGCCTTATAGCGGGGGACTCCTACAATGAGCAGTTCTTC. As protein: CASSLIAGDSYNEQFF. The chain combines TRBV7-9 with TRBJ2-1; 9 bases are shared with TRBD2. The germline V gene encodes CDR1 SEHNR and CDR2 FQNEAQ (reference sequence). The CDR3 extends over 16 amino acids. V shed 5 bases, J shed 0 bases, and the junction held 5 bases outside the gene matches. The full variable domain, in which reference TRBV7-9 and TRBJ2-1 provide the parts outside the CDR3, is DTGVSQNPRHKITKRGQNVTFRCDPISEHNRLYWYRQTLGQGPEFLTYFQNEAQLEKSRLLSDRFSAERPKGSFSTLEIQRTEQGDSAMYLCASSLIAGDSYNEQFFGPGTRLTVL.

The sample holds a few counts of this clonotype. V is TRBV7-2 and J is TRBJ1-2; D uncertain. The V end was cut by 1 base, the J end by 3 bases, with 3 bases between. Germline V gene lookup returns CDR1 SGHTA and CDR2 FQGNSA. This CDR3 region has 12 residues. The CDR3 DNA reads as TGTGCCAGCAGCTTAGACCACTATGGCTACACCTTC. Translating it yields CASSLDHYGYTF.

The genes are TRBV18 and TRBJ2-7, with D hard to call. The length of the CDR3 is 16 residues. Germline CDR1 KGHSH, CDR2 LQKENI. Trimming shortened V by 3 bases and J by 0 bases, and 15 bases separated the two germline ends. CDR3 residues: CASSPNLGSSSYEQYF. DNA for the CDR3: TGTGCCAGCTCACCTAACTTGGGGTCGAGCTCCTACGAGCAGTACTTC.

V is TRBV20-1 and J is TRBJ2-4; 7 bases align to TRBD1. The CDR3 loop spans 14 amino acids. Germline V CDR1 and CDR2: DFQATT, SNEGSKA (reference sequence). V lost 0 bases and J lost 3; bases outside the gene matches: 2. The CDR3 protein is CSARDTGDKNIQYF. The CDR3 DNA sequence: TGCAGTGCTAGAGATACAGGGGACAAAAACATTCAGTACTTC.

V is TRBV29-1 and J is TRBJ2-5; 10 bases fit TRBD2. CDR1 SQVTM and CDR2 ANQGSEA come from the germline V gene. V was pared by 3 bases and J by 4 bases, with 5 bases of the junction left unmatched. The CDR3 is made up of 14 amino acids. CDR3 DNA sequence: TGCAGCGTTGAGGAAGCGGGAGGGCTAGAGACCCAGTACTTC. This translates into CSVEEAGGLETQYF.

The rearrangement joins TRBV14 to TRBJ1-2; TRBD1 is a possible D gene (6 bases). Germline CDR1 reads SGHDN; CDR2 reads FVKESK. Between the trimmed V and J ends, which lost 0 bases and 7 bases, there was a span of 15 bases. The CDR3 covers 15 residues. CDR3 protein: CASSQDQTGTSGYTF. Written as DNA, the CDR3 is TGTGCCAGCAGCCAAGATCAGACAGGAACCAGTGGCTACACCTTC.

V is TRBV20-1 and J is TRBJ2-7; TRBD2 matches 8 bases. Germline lookup yields CDR1 DFQATT and CDR2 SNEGSKA (reference sequence). The CDR3 runs 15 residues. V trimming: 5 bases; J trimming: 0 bases; junction bases outside the gene matches: 9. Here the CDR3 reads CSALNTGTSSYEQYF. The DNA of the CDR3 is TGCAGTGCTCTAAATACCGGGACTAGCTCCTACGAGCAGTACTTC.

The chain has TRBV29-1 and TRBJ2-7; 7 bases are a match to TRBD1. This CDR3 comprises 13 residues. The V segment lost 7 bases and the J segment 3 bases; nucleotides outside the gene matches: 9. Germline values: CDR1 SQVTM, CDR2 ANQGSEA. CDR3 nucleotide sequence: TGCAGCGCCGGCCACAGGGGCGGCTACGAGCAGTACTTC. This encodes CSAGHRGGYEQYF.

The rearrangement links TRBV29-1 to TRBJ2-7; TRBD2 might be the D (5 bases). Germline-derived CDR1 and CDR2 are SQVTM and ANQGSEA. The CDR3 is 15 amino acids. V lost 4 bases to trimming and J lost 2 bases, with 18 bases between them. CDR3 amino acids: CSVVGWSSLPYEQYF. CDR3 DNA sequence: TGCAGCGTTGTTGGTTGGTCTAGCCTTCCCTACGAGCAGTACTTC.

This clonotype was found a few times. The chain recombines TRBV29-1 with TRBJ2-4; 13 positions agree with TRBD2. CDR1 is SQVTM, CDR2 ANQGSEA, per germline. Germline trimming cut 2 bases from V and 2 bases from J; bases unmatched to any gene: 9. The CDR3 has 18 residues. In nucleotides, the CDR3 is TGCAGCGTTGAAACCAGGACTAGCGGGAGTAGGACCAAAAACATTCAGTACTTC. This sequence encodes CSVETRTSGSRTKNIQYF.

This chain uses TRBV10-3 with TRBJ1-5; D gene unclear. The CDR3 is made up of 12 amino acids. Germline V gives CDR1 ENHRY, CDR2 SYGVKD. V was cut by 3 bases and J by 4 bases, with 4 bases left in between. The CDR3 spells CAISEGNQPQHF. DNA for the CDR3: TGTGCCATCAGTGAAGGGAATCAGCCCCAGCATTTT.

This chain joins TRBV11-2 and TRBJ2-7; 10 bases are a match to TRBD2. TRBJ2-5 explains the end of the DNA better; the J call may be wrong. The CDR3 is made up of 17 amino acids. CDR1 is SGHAT, CDR2 FQNNGV, per germline. The CDR3 region is CASSFRVAGGTQETQYF. The CDR3, as DNA: TGTGCCAGCAGCTTCCGAGTAGCGGGGGGCACTCAAGAGACCCAGTACTTC.

The rearrangement uses TRBV10-2 and TRBJ2-3; no firm D call. V lost 0 bases, J lost 6 bases, and 4 bases lay in between. The CDR3 covers 12 residues. Germline loops: CDR1 WSHSY, CDR2 SAAADI. CDR3 bases: TGCGCCAGCAGTGAGTCCGGGGATACGCAGTATTTT. It is translated as CASSESGDTQYF.

This chain links TRBV20-1 with TRBJ2-5, with 9 bases that match TRBD1. The CDR3 is made up of 15 amino acids. Germline loops: CDR1 DFQATT, CDR2 SNEGSKA (reference sequence). V lost 0 bases and J lost 4; bases outside the gene matches: 6. CDR3 in DNA: TGCAGTGCTAGAGATGGGGACAGGGTCCGAGAGACCCAGTACTTC. It encodes CSARDGDRVRETQYF.

This clonotype came up once. The V gene is TRBV7-9, the J gene TRBJ2-7, with 8 bases that match TRBD1. The J segment lost 2 bases and the V segment lost 5 bases, leaving 8 bases of the junction unmatched. The V gene's germline CDR1 is SEHNR and CDR2 FQNEAQ (reference sequence). CDR3 length: 15 residues. CDR3 DNA: TGTGCCAGCAGCATCGGACAGGGTCTGGCCTACGAGCAGTACTTC. Protein product: CASSIGQGLAYEQYF.

This chain connects TRBV7-2 to TRBJ1-5, with 9 bases identical to TRBD1. The CDR3 loop spans 15 amino acids. The V and J ends lost 3 bases and 6 bases, in that order; junction bases with no gene match: 6. Germline V lookup: CDR1 SGHTA, CDR2 FQGNSA. CDR3 DNA sequence: TGTGCCAGCAGCTTGGTTACAGGGGGCGCTCAGCCCCAGCATTTT. It is translated as CASSLVTGGAQPQHF.

This clonotype was recorded a few times. J is TRBJ2-1 and V is TRBV10-1; 10 bases line up with TRBD2. Germline lookup yields CDR1 WNHNN and CDR2 SYGVQD (reference sequence). J was trimmed by 2 bases and V by 4 bases; bases with no gene match: 8. This CDR3 has 17 amino acids. The CDR3 DNA follows: TGCGCCAGCAGTGTCCTAGCGGGGGTGACCCCCTACAATGAGCAGTTCTTC. Translated, it gives CASSVLAGVTPYNEQFF.

J is TRBJ2-3 and V is TRBV2, with a weak D call TRBD1 (6 bases). The germline gives CDR1 SNHLY, CDR2 FYNNEI. CDR3 length: 15 amino acids. V gave up 6 bases and J gave up 2 bases, with 15 bases separating them. CDR3 residues: CASRHRVRDTDTQYF. DNA for the CDR3: TGTGCCAGCAGGCACAGGGTGCGAGACACAGATACGCAGTATTTT.

This chain links TRBV20-1 with TRBJ1-2, with D possibly TRBD1 on 6 matching bases. There are 13 residues in the CDR3. With 4 bases removed from V and 3 bases from J, the gap between germline ends came to 12 bases. Germline V gene data show CDR1 as DFQATT and CDR2 as SNEGSKA (reference sequence). The CDR3 sequence is CSAIYRADYGYTF. For the CDR3, the DNA is TGCAGTGCTATCTACAGGGCCGACTATGGCTACACCTTC.

This sequence joins TRBV6-5 and TRBJ2-3; D uncertain. The CDR3 extends over 15 amino acids. The germline V gene has CDR1 MNHEY and CDR2 SVGAGI. Between the trimmed V and J ends, which lost 10 bases and 0 bases, there was a span of 17 bases. CDR3 sequence reads: CANNLNLGSTDTQYF. DNA of the CDR3: TGTGCCAACAACCTTAACCTGGGGAGCACAGATACGCAGTATTTT.

This clonotype has just a few counts. The chain uses TRBV29-1 and TRBJ2-3; the D gene is possibly TRBD1 (5 bases). The CDR3 sequence is 14 residues long. Trimming left V 2 bases short and J 5 bases short, with 14 bases between. Germline CDR1 reads SQVTM; CDR2 reads ANQGSEA. The CDR3 loop reads CSVEPPRGLDTQYF. CDR3 DNA: TGCAGCGTTGAACCCCCAAGGGGCTTAGATACGCAGTATTTT.